The 23 T cell receptor beta chains presented below share a single source sample, sequenced in a study of cytomegalovirus exposure and HLA in healthy donors (dated by TCRdb to 2015 to 2018). The library was produced with the immunoSEQ multiplex PCR assay. The multiplex PCR relied on a mix of 60 forward primers for TCR Vbeta segments and 13 reverse primers for TCR Jbeta segments. TCRdb limited this immuneACCESS table to in-frame rearrangements with V and J called. A share of clones is missing; checked studies link under half to unresolved V genes, and the rest is unexplained. The sample contains around 97,000 clones, less than 9.5% of them found a single time. The ten largest clonotypes hold approximately 5.1% of the sample. Sequencing was performed on PBMCs. The receptors were gathered from a man in his forties or fifties in good health and CMV-seropositive.

The V gene is TRBV21-1, the J gene TRBJ2-7; TRBD1, as called in the table, went unchecked against the DNA. TRBV21-1 is listed as a pseudogene. The CDR3 is 21 amino acids. The CDR3 nucleotides are TGTGCCAGCAGCAAAGAACACTACGGGGTAGAGAGCCGGGACAGGGGCTACGAGCAGTACTTC. Amino acids: CASSKEHYGVESRDRGYEQYF.

This clone appeared a few times. The rearrangement joins TRBV5-1 to TRBJ1-4; 7 bases are shared with TRBD1. V lost 4 bases, J lost 3 bases, and 9 bases stayed unmatched. The CDR3 has 16 amino acids. Germline CDR1 is SGHRS and CDR2 is YFSETQ. The CDR3 sequence: CASSPLTGKANEKLFF. The CDR3 region has the DNA TGCGCCAGCAGCCCCTTGACAGGGAAGGCTAATGAAAAACTGTTTTTT.

The chain uses TRBV9 and TRBJ1-3; TRBD1 aligns across 8 bases. This CDR3 has 15 amino acids. Germline assignment: CDR1 SGDLS and CDR2 YYNGEE. V lost 0 bases to trimming and J lost 7 bases; unmatched junction nucleotides: 6. This CDR3 reads CASSVGDRGPNTIYF. In DNA, the CDR3 is TGTGCCAGCAGCGTAGGAGACAGGGGACCGAACACCATATATTTT.

This rearrangement joins TRBV10-1 to TRBJ1-1, with D possibly matching TRBD1 (5 bases). V was cut by 2 bases and J by 5 bases, with 15 bases left in between. The germline CDR1 and CDR2 sequences are WNHNN and SYGVQD (reference sequence). The CDR3 extends over 15 amino acids. CDR3 coding DNA: TGCGCCAGCAGTGAGGGAGGGGCGGCGTGGACTGAAGCTTTCTTT. Translated, it gives CASSEGGAAWTEAFF.

This clone was picked up a small number of times. The chain links TRBV14 to TRBJ2-2; D is undetermined. Germline assignment: CDR1 SGHDN and CDR2 FVKESK. The CDR3 sequence is 14 residues long. The V gene lost 5 bases and the J gene lost 1 base, with 8 bases spanning the gap. The CDR3 loop is CASSEVQNTGELFF. The CDR3 DNA follows: TGTGCCAGCAGCGAGGTCCAGAACACCGGGGAGCTGTTTTTT.

This chain joins TRBV7-6 and TRBJ1-5; TRBD1 might be the D (5 bases). Germline-derived CDR1 and CDR2 are SGHVS and FNYEAQ. The CDR3 loop spans 15 amino acids. Trimming took off 2 bases at V and 4 bases at J, with 12 bases between the two ends. The CDR3 coding sequence is TGTGCCAGCAGCTTATACCCAGGGTGGAATCAGCCCCAGCATTTT. Its translation: CASSLYPGWNQPQHF.

This chain joins TRBV28 and TRBJ1-4, with D possibly matching TRBD1 (6 bases). The germline CDR1 and CDR2 sequences are MDHEN and SYDVKM. The CDR3 totals 14 residues. Trimming took 6 bases from V and 2 from J, leaving 10 bases between them. Here the CDR3 reads CASRATGTNEKLFF. The CDR3 DNA reads TGTGCCAGCAGGGCGACAGGTACTAATGAAAAACTGTTTTTT.

This clone was seen a few times. J is TRBJ2-1 and V is TRBV6-1, with D maybe TRBD1 (5 bases). The CDR3 sequence is 14 residues long. Trimming removed 1 base at V and 6 bases at J, with 10 bases between. Germline V gives CDR1 MNHNS, CDR2 SASEGT. The CDR3 is CASSEGYRTNEQFF. The CDR3 nucleotides read TGTGCCAGCAGTGAAGGCTACAGGACCAATGAGCAGTTCTTC.

In its sample, this clone was seen a few times. The chain is built from TRBV28 and TRBJ2-2; D may be TRBD2 (7 bases). Germline CDR1 reads MDHEN; CDR2 reads SYDVKM. This CDR3 contains 15 residues. The V end lost 3 bases, the J end lost 5 bases, and 13 bases lay between the germline ends. The CDR3 DNA reads TGTGCCAGCAGTTTCGCGGGGGCGGGGACCGGGGAGCTGTTTTTT. Amino acids: CASSFAGAGTGELFF.

The CDR3 here is CASSSSGRGGEQYF. Written as DNA, the CDR3 is TGTGCCAGCAGCTCCAGTGGCAGGGGCGGCGAGCAGTACTTC. This chain joins TRBV7-2 and TRBJ2-7, with D perhaps matching TRBD1 (6 bases). V lost 4 bases and J lost 6, with 16 bases in between. CDR1 SGHTA and CDR2 FQGNSA come from the germline V gene. The CDR3 sequence is 14 residues long.

This clone was counted between two and nine times. The chain uses TRBV7-9 and TRBJ2-1; D might be TRBD1 (5 bases). Germline V gene sequence: CDR1 SEHNR, CDR2 FQNEAQ (reference sequence). Trimming removed 5 bases from V and 5 bases from J, with 10 bases in between. This CDR3 has 13 amino acids. The CDR3 spells CASSAARDNEQFF. The CDR3 DNA reads TGTGCCAGCAGCGCCGCCAGGGACAATGAGCAGTTCTTC.

This clone was found a few times. The V call is TRBV6-1, the J call TRBJ2-1; D is undetermined. This CDR3 is 13 amino acids long. V lost 4 bases, J lost 2 bases, and 6 bases lay in between. Germline V gives CDR1 MNHNS, CDR2 SASEGT. This chain's CDR3 is CASSAHPYNEQFF. CDR3 DNA sequence: TGTGCCAGCAGTGCACATCCCTACAATGAGCAGTTCTTC.

This clone was seen a few times. The V call is TRBV9, the J call TRBJ2-2; 8 nucleotides align to TRBD2. Germline loops: CDR1 SGDLS, CDR2 YYNGEE. The CDR3 is 16 amino acids. J lost 0 bases, V lost 4 bases, and 5 bases had no gene match. The CDR3 reads CASSFTSGANTGELFF. CDR3 in DNA: TGTGCCAGCAGCTTTACTAGCGGAGCGAACACCGGGGAGCTGTTTTTT.

The chain uses TRBV28 and TRBJ2-2; tentatively, D is TRBD1 (6 bases). Trimming removed 5 bases from V and 4 bases from J, with 11 bases in between. The germline CDR1 and CDR2 sequences are MDHEN and SYDVKM. The CDR3 sequence is 14 residues long. The CDR3 here is CASSQRQVTGELFF. The CDR3 nucleotides are TGTGCCAGCAGTCAGAGACAGGTCACCGGGGAGCTGTTTTTT. Filled out from reference TRBV28 and TRBJ2-2, the complete variable domain reads DVKVTQSSRYLVKRTGEKVFLECVQDMDHENMFWYRQDPGLGLRLIYFSYDVKMKEKGDIPEGYSVSREKKERFSLILESASTNQTSMYLCASSQRQVTGELFFGEGSRLTVL.

V is TRBV7-6 and J is TRBJ2-7; 7 bases align to TRBD2. With 2 bases clipped from V and 2 bases from J, the junction kept 15 bases outside the gene matches. Germline CDR1 and CDR2: SGHVS and FNYEAQ. This CDR3 spans 18 amino acids. The CDR3 DNA reads as TGTGCCAGCAGCTTAATTGGGTTCGGCGGGAGTCGGACCTACGAGCAGTACTTC. It is translated as CASSLIGFGGSRTYEQYF. Using reference TRBV7-6 and TRBJ2-7 for the parts outside the CDR3, the full variable domain is GAGVSQSPRYKVTKRGQDVALRCDPISGHVSLYWYRQALGQGPEFLTYFNYEAQQDKSGLPNDRFSAERPEGSISTLTIQRTEQRDSAMYRCASSLIGFGGSRTYEQYFGPGTRLTVT.

This clone was recorded a few times. This chain connects TRBV28 to TRBJ2-1, with D unclear. V dropped 1 base and J dropped 3 bases, with 10 bases sitting between them. Germline V gene data show CDR1 as MDHEN and CDR2 as SYDVKM. The CDR3 runs 15 residues. This CDR3 is CASSLSYEVYNEQFF. The DNA for the CDR3 is TGTGCCAGCAGTTTATCTTACGAGGTCTACAATGAGCAGTTCTTC.

V gene TRBV27 combines with J gene TRBJ2-1, with TRBD2 matching 10 bases. The V gene end was trimmed by 4 bases and the J gene end by 4 bases; junction bases not matched to a gene: 4. Germline CDR1 and CDR2: MNHEY and SMNVEV (reference sequence). The CDR3 is 15 amino acids. The CDR3 DNA reads TGTGCCAGCAGTTCAGCGGGAGGGCGATACAATGAGCAGTTCTTC. As protein: CASSSAGGRYNEQFF.

This chain joins TRBV30 and TRBJ1-2; no clear D gene. The CDR3 has 13 amino acids. Germline V gene sequence: CDR1 GTSNPN, CDR2 SVGIG (reference sequence). The V end was cut by 2 bases, the J end by 2 bases, with 9 bases between. DNA of the CDR3: TGTGCCTGGAGTTGGGTGGGCAACTATGGCTACACCTTC. Encoded protein: CAWSWVGNYGYTF.

This clone has more than one count but fewer than ten. The chain is built from TRBV18 and TRBJ1-5; 7 bases fit TRBD1. CDR3 length: 14 amino acids. V lost 6 bases and J lost 2; bases outside the gene matches: 4. Germline assignment: CDR1 KGHSH and CDR2 LQKENI. This CDR3 reads CASSFTGGNQPQHF. In DNA, the CDR3 is TGTGCCAGCTCCTTTACAGGGGGCAATCAGCCCCAGCATTTT.

This chain links TRBV5-6 with TRBJ2-6; no clear D gene. Germline V gene sequence: CDR1 SGHDT, CDR2 YYEEEE. V lost 0 bases and J lost 2, with 9 bases in between. This CDR3 is 16 amino acids long. CDR3 region: CASSLDWAAGANVLTF. In DNA form, the CDR3 reads TGTGCCAGCAGCTTGGACTGGGCTGCTGGGGCCAACGTCCTGACTTTC.

The V and J genes are TRBV7-9 and TRBJ2-1, with 13 bases that match TRBD2. V dropped 5 bases and J dropped 9; count of bases not matched to a gene: 4. Germline V gives CDR1 SEHNR, CDR2 FQNEAQ (reference sequence). The CDR3 is 14 residues long. This chain's CDR3 is CASSRRTSGSEQFF. Written as DNA, the CDR3 is TGTGCCAGCAGCCGTCGGACTAGCGGGAGTGAGCAGTTCTTC. Drawing the rest from reference TRBV7-9 and TRBJ2-1, the complete variable domain is DTGVSQNPRHKITKRGQNVTFRCDPISEHNRLYWYRQTLGQGPEFLTYFQNEAQLEKSRLLSDRFSAERPKGSFSTLEIQRTEQGDSAMYLCASSRRTSGSEQFFGPGTRLTVL.

This clone was seen a few times. The chain has TRBV10-3 and TRBJ1-2; D not certain. Trimming took 2 bases from V and 4 from J, leaving 14 bases between them. Germline CDR1 is ENHRY and CDR2 is SYGVKD. The CDR3 extends over 15 amino acids. CDR3 in amino acids: CAISETLGGIYGYTF. The CDR3 DNA reads TGTGCCATCAGTGAGACCCTAGGAGGGATCTATGGCTACACCTTC.

The sample holds many counts of this clone. This rearrangement joins TRBV13 to TRBJ2-7; TRBD1 matches 11 bases. This CDR3 is built from 17 residues. V trimming: 5 bases; J trimming: 3 bases; junction bases outside the gene matches: 12. Germline assignment: CDR1 PRHDT and CDR2 FYEKMQ (reference sequence). The CDR3 DNA reads as TGTGCCAGCAGCCCCCGGTGGACAGGGGGCGAAAGCTACGAGCAGTACTTC. Its protein is CASSPRWTGGESYEQYF. Using reference TRBV13 and TRBJ2-7 for the parts outside the CDR3, the full variable domain is AAGVIQSPRHLIKEKRETATLKCYPIPRHDTVYWYQQGPGQDPQFLISFYEKMQSDKGSIPDRFSAQQFSDYHSELNMSSLELGDSALYFCASSPRWTGGESYEQYFGPGTRLTVT.